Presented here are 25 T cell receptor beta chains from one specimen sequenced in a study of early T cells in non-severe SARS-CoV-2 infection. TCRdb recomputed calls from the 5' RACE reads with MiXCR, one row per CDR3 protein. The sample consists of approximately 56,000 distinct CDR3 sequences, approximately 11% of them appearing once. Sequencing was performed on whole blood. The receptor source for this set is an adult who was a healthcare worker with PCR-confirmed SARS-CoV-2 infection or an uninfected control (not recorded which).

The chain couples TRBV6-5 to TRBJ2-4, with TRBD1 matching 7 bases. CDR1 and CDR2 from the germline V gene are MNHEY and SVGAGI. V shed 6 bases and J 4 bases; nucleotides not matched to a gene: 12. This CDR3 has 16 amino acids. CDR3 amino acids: CASRKRQGRKKNIQYF. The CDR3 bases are TGTGCCAGCAGAAAAAGACAGGGTAGGAAAAAAAACATTCAGTACTTC.

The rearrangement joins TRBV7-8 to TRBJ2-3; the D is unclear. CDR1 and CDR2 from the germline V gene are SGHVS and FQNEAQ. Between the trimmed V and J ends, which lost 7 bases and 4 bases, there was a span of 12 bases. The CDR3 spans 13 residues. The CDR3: CASTPSRADTQYF. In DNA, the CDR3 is TGTGCCAGCACCCCGTCACGTGCAGATACGCAGTATTTT.

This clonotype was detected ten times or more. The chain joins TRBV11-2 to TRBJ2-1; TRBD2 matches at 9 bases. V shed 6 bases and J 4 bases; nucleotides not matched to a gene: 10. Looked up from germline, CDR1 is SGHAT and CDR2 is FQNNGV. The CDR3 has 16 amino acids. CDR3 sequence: CASSRTSALNYNEQFF. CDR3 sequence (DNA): TGTGCCAGCAGTCGGACTAGCGCCCTGAATTACAATGAGCAGTTCTTC.

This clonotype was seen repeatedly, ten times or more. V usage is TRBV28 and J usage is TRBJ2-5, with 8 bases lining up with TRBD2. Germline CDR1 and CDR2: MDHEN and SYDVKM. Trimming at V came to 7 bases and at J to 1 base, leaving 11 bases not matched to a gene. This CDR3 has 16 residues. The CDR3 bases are TGTGCCAGCACCTCGATCTTGCGGGGGGTCCAAGAGACCCAGTACTTC. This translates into CASTSILRGVQETQYF.

The CDR3 loop is CSARAGPREQYF. The DNA for the CDR3 is TGCAGTGCTAGGGCAGGGCCTCGAGAGCAGTACTTC. The chain employs TRBV20-1 and TRBJ2-7; a possible D gene is TRBD1 (5 bases). V was trimmed by 3 bases and J by 7 bases, leaving 13 bases between them. Germline values: CDR1 DFQATT, CDR2 SNEGSKA (reference sequence). This CDR3 has 12 residues.

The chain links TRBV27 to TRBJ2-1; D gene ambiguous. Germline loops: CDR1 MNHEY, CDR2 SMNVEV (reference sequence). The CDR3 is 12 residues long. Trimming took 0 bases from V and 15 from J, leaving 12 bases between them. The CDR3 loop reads CASSLSLSRLFF. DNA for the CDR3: TGTGCCAGCAGTTTATCCCTGTCGAGGCTGTTCTTC.

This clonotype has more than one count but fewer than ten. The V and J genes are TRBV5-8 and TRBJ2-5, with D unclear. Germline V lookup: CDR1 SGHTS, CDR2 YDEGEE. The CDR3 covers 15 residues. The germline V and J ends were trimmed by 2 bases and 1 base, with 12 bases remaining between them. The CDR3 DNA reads TGTGCCAGCAGCTTCTCCCGACAATTCCAAGAGACCCAGTACTTC. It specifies CASSFSRQFQETQYF.

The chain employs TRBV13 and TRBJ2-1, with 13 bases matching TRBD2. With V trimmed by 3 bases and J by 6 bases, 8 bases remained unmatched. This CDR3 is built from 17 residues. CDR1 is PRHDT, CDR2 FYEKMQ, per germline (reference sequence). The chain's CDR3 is CASSFWTSGRLGNEQFF. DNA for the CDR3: TGTGCCAGCAGCTTCTGGACTAGCGGGAGATTGGGCAATGAGCAGTTCTTC.

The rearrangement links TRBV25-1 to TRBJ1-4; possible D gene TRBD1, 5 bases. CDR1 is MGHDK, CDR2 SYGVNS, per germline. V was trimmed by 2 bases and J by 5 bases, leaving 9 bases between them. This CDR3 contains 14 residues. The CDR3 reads CASSEGGGNEKLFF. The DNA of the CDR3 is TGTGCCAGCAGTGAAGGTGGGGGGAATGAAAAACTGTTTTTT.

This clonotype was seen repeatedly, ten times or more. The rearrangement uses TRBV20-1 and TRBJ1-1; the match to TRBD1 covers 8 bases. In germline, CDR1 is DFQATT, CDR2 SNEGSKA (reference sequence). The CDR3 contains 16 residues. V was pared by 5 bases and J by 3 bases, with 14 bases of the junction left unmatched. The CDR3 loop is CSAPQTGGRKDTEAFF. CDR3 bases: TGCAGTGCTCCACAAACAGGGGGGAGAAAAGACACTGAAGCTTTCTTT.

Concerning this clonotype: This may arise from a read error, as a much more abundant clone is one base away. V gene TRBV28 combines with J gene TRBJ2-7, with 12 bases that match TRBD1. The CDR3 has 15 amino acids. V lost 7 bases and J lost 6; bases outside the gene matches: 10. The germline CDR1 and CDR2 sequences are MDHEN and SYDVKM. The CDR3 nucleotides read TGTGCCAGCAAGCGGGACAGGGGGCGCGATGTCGAGCAGTACTTC. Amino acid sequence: CASKRDRGRDVEQYF.

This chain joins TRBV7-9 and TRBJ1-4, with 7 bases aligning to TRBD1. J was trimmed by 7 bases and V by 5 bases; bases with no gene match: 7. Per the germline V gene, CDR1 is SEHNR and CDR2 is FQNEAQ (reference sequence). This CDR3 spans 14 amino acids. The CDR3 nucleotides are TGTGCCAGCAGCGTAGGACAGGAGAGTGAAAAACTGTTTTTT. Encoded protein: CASSVGQESEKLFF.

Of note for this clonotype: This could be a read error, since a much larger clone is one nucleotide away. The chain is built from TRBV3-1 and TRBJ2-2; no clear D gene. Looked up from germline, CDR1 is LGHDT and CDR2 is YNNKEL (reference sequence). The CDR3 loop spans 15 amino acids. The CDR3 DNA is TGTGTCAGCAGCCAAGGCGATCGGAACACCGGGGAGCTGTTTTTT. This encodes CVSSQGDRNTGELFF. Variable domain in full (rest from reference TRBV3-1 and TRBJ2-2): DTAVSQTPKYLVTQMGNDKSIKCEQNLGHDTMYWYKQDSKKFLKIMFSYNNKELIINETVPNRFSPKSPDKAHLNLHINSLELGDSAVYFCVSSQGDRNTGELFFGEGSRLTVL.

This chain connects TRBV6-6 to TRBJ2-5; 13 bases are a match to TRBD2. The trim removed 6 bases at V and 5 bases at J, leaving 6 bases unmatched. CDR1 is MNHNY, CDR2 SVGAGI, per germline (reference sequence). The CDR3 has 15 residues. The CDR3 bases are TGTGCCAGCAGCCCTACTAGCGGGAGGGGTGAGACCCAGTACTTC. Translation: CASSPTSGRGETQYF.

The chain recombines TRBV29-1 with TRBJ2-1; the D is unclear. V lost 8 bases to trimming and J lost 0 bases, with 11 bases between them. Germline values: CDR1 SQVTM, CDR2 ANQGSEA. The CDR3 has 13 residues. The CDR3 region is CSSHLSSYNEQFF. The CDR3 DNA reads TGCAGCTCCCACTTGAGCTCCTACAATGAGCAGTTCTTC.

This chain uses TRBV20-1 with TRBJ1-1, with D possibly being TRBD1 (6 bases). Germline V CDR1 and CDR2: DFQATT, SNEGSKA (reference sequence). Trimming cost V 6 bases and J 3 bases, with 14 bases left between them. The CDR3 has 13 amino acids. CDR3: CSAPGQSHTEAFF. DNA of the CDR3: TGCAGTGCCCCCGGACAGTCACACACTGAAGCTTTCTTT.

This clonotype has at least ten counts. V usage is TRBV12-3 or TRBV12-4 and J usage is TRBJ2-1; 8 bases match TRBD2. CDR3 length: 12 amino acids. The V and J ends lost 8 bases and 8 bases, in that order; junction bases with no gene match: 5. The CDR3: CASRSGSDEQFF. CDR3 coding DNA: TGTGCCAGCCGCAGCGGGAGCGATGAGCAGTTCTTC.

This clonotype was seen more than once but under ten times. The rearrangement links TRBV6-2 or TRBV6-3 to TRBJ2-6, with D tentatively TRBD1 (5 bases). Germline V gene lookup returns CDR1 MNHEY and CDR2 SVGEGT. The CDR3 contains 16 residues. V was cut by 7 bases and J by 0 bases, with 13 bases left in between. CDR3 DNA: TGTGCCAGCAAGATTCAGGGATACTCTGGGGCCAACGTCCTGACTTTC. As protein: CASKIQGYSGANVLTF.

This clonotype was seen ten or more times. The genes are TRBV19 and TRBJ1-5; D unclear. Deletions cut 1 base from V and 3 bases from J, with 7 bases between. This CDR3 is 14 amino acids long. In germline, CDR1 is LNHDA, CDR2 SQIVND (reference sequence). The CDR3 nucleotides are TGTGCCAGTAGTATAGGTACAGACAATCAGCCCCAGCATTTT. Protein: CASSIGTDNQPQHF.

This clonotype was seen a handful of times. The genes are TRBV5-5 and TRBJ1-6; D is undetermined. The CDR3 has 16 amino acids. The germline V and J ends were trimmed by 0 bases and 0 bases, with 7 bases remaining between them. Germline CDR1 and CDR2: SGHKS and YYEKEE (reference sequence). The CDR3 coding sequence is TGTGCCAGCAGCTTGGGGCCGAGCTCCTATAATTCACCCCTCCACTTT. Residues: CASSLGPSSYNSPLHF.

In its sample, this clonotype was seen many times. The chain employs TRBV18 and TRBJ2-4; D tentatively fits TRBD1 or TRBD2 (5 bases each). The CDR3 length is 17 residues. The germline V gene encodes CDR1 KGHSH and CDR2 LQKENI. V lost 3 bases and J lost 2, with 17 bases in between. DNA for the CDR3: TGTGCCAGCTCACCTGGTGAGGGGAAGAAGACCAAAAACATTCAGTACTTC. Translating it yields CASSPGEGKKTKNIQYF.

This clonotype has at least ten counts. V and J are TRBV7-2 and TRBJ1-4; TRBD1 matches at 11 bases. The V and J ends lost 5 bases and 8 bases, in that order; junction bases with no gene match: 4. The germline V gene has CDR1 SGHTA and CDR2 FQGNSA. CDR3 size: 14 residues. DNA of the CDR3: TGTGCCAGCAGCCAGGGACAGGGGGGGGAAAAACTGTTTTTT. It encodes CASSQGQGGEKLFF.

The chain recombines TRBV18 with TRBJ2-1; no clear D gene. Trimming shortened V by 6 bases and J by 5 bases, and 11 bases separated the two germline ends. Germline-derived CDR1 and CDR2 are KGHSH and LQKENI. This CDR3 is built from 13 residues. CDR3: CASSPGRNNEQFF. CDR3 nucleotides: TGTGCCAGCTCTCCCGGACGGAACAATGAGCAGTTCTTC.

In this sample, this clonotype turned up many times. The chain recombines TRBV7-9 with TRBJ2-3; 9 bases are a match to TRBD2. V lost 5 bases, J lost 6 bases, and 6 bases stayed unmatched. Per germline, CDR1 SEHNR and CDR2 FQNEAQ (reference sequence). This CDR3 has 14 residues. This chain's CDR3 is CASSQGLAMDTQYF. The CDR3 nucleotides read TGTGCCAGCAGCCAGGGACTAGCTATGGATACGCAGTATTTT.

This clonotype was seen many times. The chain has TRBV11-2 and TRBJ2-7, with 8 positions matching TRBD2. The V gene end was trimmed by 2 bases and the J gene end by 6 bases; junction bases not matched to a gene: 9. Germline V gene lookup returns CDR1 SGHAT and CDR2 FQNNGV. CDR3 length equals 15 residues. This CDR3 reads CASSLNSGSIAEQYF. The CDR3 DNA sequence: TGTGCCAGCAGCTTAAACAGCGGGAGCATCGCCGAGCAGTACTTC.